This T cell receptor (beta chain) was observed in a study of blood T cell repertoires in COVID-19. The wider study: Acute-phase and convalescent COVID-19 samples originated in the United States, Italy and Spain. Nucleic acid was either cDNA or gDNA, and it came from T cells, B-cell-depleted T cells, or PBMCs.

Germline V gives CDR1 LGHDT, CDR2 YNNKEL (reference sequence). V lost 5 bases, J lost 0 bases, and 14 bases stayed unmatched. This CDR3 is 18 amino acids long. Methods used by the authors: The assay estimated nucleated cells by amplifying reference gene primers. This table comes from immunoSEQ multiplex PCR, and its TCRdb copy is limited to in-frame clones, with some not included. From that table come the V and J calls and clone size; the DNA was used to work out D and trimming. The sample has about 160,000 clones, roughly 80% seen once. The clonotype was recovered from a man between 65 and 85 years old with acute or convalescent COVID-19. The V gene is TRBV3-1 (or the pseudogene TRBV3-2), the J gene TRBJ1-1; TRBD1 matches at 8 bases. Material for sequencing was peripheral blood. The CDR3 DNA reads TGTGCCAGCAGCGTTCGGAGGGACAGGAACCTCCTGAACACTGAAGCTTTCTTT. Amino acid sequence: CASSVRRDRNLLNTEAFF.